Presented here are 6 T cell receptor beta chains from one specimen sequenced in a study of blood T cell repertoires in COVID-19. Method: immunoSEQ multiplex PCR; TCRdb's copy keeps in-frame clones and lacks some. The data hold tens of thousands of clones, with about 86% observed a single time. Source material: peripheral blood. Receptor source: a human donor in a cohort sampled during active COVID-19.

This chain joins TRBV4-2 and TRBJ2-3; TRBD2 matches 7 bases. Trimming removed 2 bases from V and 5 bases from J; junction bases left unmatched: 10. There are 16 residues in the CDR3. Germline V gene sequence: CDR1 LGHNA, CDR2 YNFKEQ. The CDR3 sequence is CASSQKAGPGGDTQYF. The CDR3 coding sequence is TGTGCCAGCAGCCAAAAAGCGGGACCAGGTGGAGATACGCAGTATTTT.

The V call is TRBV11-2, the J call TRBJ2-5, with D unresolved. V was pared by 3 bases and J by 0 bases, with 14 bases between. Germline loops: CDR1 SGHAT, CDR2 FQNNGV. CDR3 length: 16 amino acids. CDR3 DNA: TGTGCCAGCAGCTTTGACACGGCCCCGTACCAAGAGACCCAGTACTTC. This encodes CASSFDTAPYQETQYF.

The chain joins TRBV18 to TRBJ2-5, with 12 bases fitting TRBD2. CDR3 length equals 16 residues. J gave up 7 bases and V 6 bases, and 12 bases lay outside the gene matches. The germline CDR1 and CDR2 sequences are KGHSH and LQKENI. The CDR3 DNA reads as TGTGCCAGCTCCCCAAGGACTAGCGGGGTGGAAAGGACCCAGTACTTC. As protein: CASSPRTSGVERTQYF.

V usage is TRBV28 and J usage is TRBJ2-7; D possibly corresponds to TRBD2 (6 bases). Germline lookup yields CDR1 MDHEN and CDR2 SYDVKM. V was trimmed by 5 bases and J by 2 bases, leaving 13 bases between them. The CDR3 spans 14 residues. The CDR3: CASSVGLNAYEQYF. The CDR3 bases are TGTGCCAGCAGTGTGGGACTGAACGCCTACGAGCAGTACTTC.

The chain joins TRBV3-1 (or the pseudogene TRBV3-2) to TRBJ2-7, with 7 bases fitting TRBD2. CDR1 and CDR2 (germline): LGHDT, YNNKEL (reference sequence). With 0 bases clipped from V and 3 bases from J, the junction kept 2 bases outside the gene matches. The CDR3 is made up of 14 amino acids. The CDR3 sequence is CASSQEGEGYEQYF. DNA for the CDR3: TGTGCCAGCAGCCAAGAAGGGGAGGGCTACGAGCAGTACTTC.

The chain combines TRBV12-3 or TRBV12-4 with TRBJ1-1; weak D call: TRBD1 (5 bases). V was cut by 3 bases and J by 1 base, with 6 bases left in between. This CDR3 has 13 residues. CDR3 sequence: CASSLQGNTEAFF. CDR3 nucleotides: TGTGCCAGCAGTTTGCAGGGGAACACTGAAGCTTTCTTT.